This TCR beta chain was captured by sequencing in a study of T-cell memory formation after mild COVID-19. From the 5' RACE reads, TCRdb called clonotypes with MiXCR, one entry per CDR3 protein. The table shows 140,000 to 150,000 distinct CDR3 sequences, with over 15% occurring only once. Input material: PBMCs or a T cell subset sorted from them (not recorded which). This TCR came from an adult woman who had mild COVID-19 (a few samples of this study predate the infection). Cell type and time point are not known.

The CDR3 reads CSVATGRGNYEQYF. DNA for the CDR3: TGCAGCGTTGCGACGGGGAGGGGTAACTACGAGCAGTACTTC. The genes are TRBV29-1 and TRBJ2-7, with 7 bases fitting TRBD2. CDR1 is SQVTM and CDR2 is ANQGSEA in the germline V gene. V gave up 4 bases and J gave up 3 bases; unmatched junction bases: 9. The CDR3 covers 14 residues.